The 22 T cell receptor beta chains below were found in one sample sequenced in a study of beta chain features in type 1 diabetes. Reverse transcribing all isolated RNA meant expressed TCRB transcripts were sequenced. The assay was immunoSEQ multiplex PCR, and TCRdb's table has in-frame clones only and misses some. Found here are just over 450,000 clones, about 29% of them singletons; the top ten hold around 0.065%. Sequencing input: naive CD4+ T cells from blood. These receptors all come from a man aged 18 to 30 in good health.

A remark on this clone: Other DNA sequences within the sample encode an identical CDR3. This sequence joins TRBV7-2 and TRBJ2-3; D unclear. The CDR3 extends over 14 amino acids. The germline gives CDR1 SGHTA, CDR2 FQGNSA. V was cut by 3 bases and J by 1 base, with 8 bases left in between. CDR3 nucleotide sequence: TGTGCCAGCAGCTTGGACCGGGGCACAGATACGCAGTATTTT. Translating gives CASSLDRGTDTQYF.

The V call is TRBV9, the J call TRBJ2-7; possibly TRBD2 for D (6 bases). The CDR3 sequence is 18 residues long. V lost 0 bases, J lost 4 bases, and 23 bases lay in between. Germline assignment: CDR1 SGDLS and CDR2 YYNGEE. CDR3 in amino acids: CASSVAPTRGRDWYEQYF. The CDR3 coding sequence is TGTGCCAGCAGCGTAGCCCCTACTCGAGGGCGGGATTGGTACGAGCAGTACTTC.

This clone was found a few times. This chain joins TRBV19 and TRBJ2-3; 9 nucleotides agree with TRBD2. This CDR3 contains 16 residues. The ends lost 5 bases at V and 6 bases at J; junction bases unmatched: 12. Germline V gene lookup returns CDR1 LNHDA and CDR2 SQIVND (reference sequence). CDR3 DNA sequence: TGTGCCAGTAGTGTTCGACTAGCGGAGGGACGCGATACGCAGTATTTT. Translated, it gives CASSVRLAEGRDTQYF.

The chain joins TRBV30 to TRBJ2-7; no clear D. Between the trimmed V and J ends, which lost 0 bases and 10 bases, there was a span of 10 bases. There are 11 residues in the CDR3. The germline V gene encodes CDR1 GTSNPN and CDR2 SVGIG (reference sequence). Written as DNA, the CDR3 is TGTGCCTGGAGTGTGGCCCCCGATCAGTACTTC. Its protein product is CAWSVAPDQYF.

V and J are TRBV5-6 and TRBJ2-3; possible D gene TRBD1, 6 bases. The V gene's germline CDR1 is SGHDT and CDR2 YYEEEE. Trimming took off 4 bases at V and 2 bases at J, with 11 bases between the two ends. CDR3 length: 14 amino acids. CDR3: CASSIGQPTDTQYF. CDR3 DNA sequence: TGTGCCAGCAGCATTGGACAGCCCACAGATACGCAGTATTTT.

V gene TRBV5-4 combines with J gene TRBJ2-1; D is undetermined. This CDR3 has 13 amino acids. CDR1 is SGHNT, CDR2 YYREEE, per germline (reference sequence). V was shortened by 4 bases and J by 6 bases, with 11 bases between the two germline ends. The CDR3 is CASSPRRPNEQFF. DNA of the CDR3: TGTGCCAGCAGCCCCCGAAGGCCCAATGAGCAGTTCTTC.

The rearrangement uses TRBV4-3 and TRBJ2-2; D is unresolved. Germline V gene lookup returns CDR1 LGHNA and CDR2 YSLEER. V was shortened by 0 bases and J by 3 bases, with 8 bases between the two germline ends. The CDR3 contains 15 residues. The CDR3 protein is CASSQDIQHTGELFF. The CDR3 DNA reads TGCGCCAGCAGCCAAGATATACAGCACACCGGGGAGCTGTTTTTT.

Only a few counts were recorded for this clone. The chain uses TRBV21-1 and TRBJ2-7. TRBV21-1 constitutes a pseudogene. The CDR3 has 15 amino acids. CDR3 bases: TGTGCCAGCAGCAACTCCAAGGCCGAAACCTACGAGCAGTACTTC. It encodes CASSNSKAETYEQYF.

This clone was counted a few times. The chain has TRBV5-4 and TRBJ2-3; TRBD2 agrees at 11 bases. This CDR3 has 17 residues. V lost 1 base and J lost 0; bases outside the gene matches: 4. Germline CDR1 reads SGHNT; CDR2 reads YYREEE (reference sequence). The CDR3 sequence: CASSLRLAGPSTDTQYF. CDR3 bases: TGTGCCAGCAGCTTGCGACTAGCGGGGCCTAGCACAGATACGCAGTATTTT.

This chain uses TRBV9 with TRBJ2-6; TRBD2 matches 14 bases. The CDR3 spans 17 residues. Trimming took 3 bases from V and 2 from J; bases not matched to a gene: 1. Germline CDR1 is SGDLS and CDR2 is YYNGEE. CDR3 region: CASSEGLAGAGANVLTF. CDR3 sequence (DNA): TGTGCCAGCAGCGAGGGACTAGCGGGAGCTGGGGCCAACGTCCTGACTTTC. The full variable domain, completed using reference TRBV9 and TRBJ2-6, is DSGVTQTPKHLITATGQRVTLRCSPRSGDLSVYWYQQSLDQGLQFLIQYYNGEERAKGNILERFSAQQFPDLHSELNLSSLELGDSALYFCASSEGLAGAGANVLTFGAGSRLTVL.

This clone turned up a few times. The chain is built from TRBV30 and TRBJ2-1; 8 nucleotides align to TRBD2. CDR1 and CDR2 from the germline V gene are GTSNPN and SVGIG (reference sequence). This CDR3 comprises 14 residues. The V segment lost 4 bases and the J segment 4 bases; nucleotides outside the gene matches: 6. The DNA for the CDR3 is TGTGCCTGGATCCGGGAGGGCTCTTACAATGAGCAGTTCTTC. It codes for CAWIREGSYNEQFF.

The chain joins TRBV5-1 to TRBJ1-1; D unresolved. The germline CDR1 and CDR2 sequences are SGHRS and YFSETQ. V was pared by 6 bases and J by 1 base, with 10 bases between. The CDR3 consists of 13 residues. This CDR3 is CASTRGGNTEAFF. CDR3 in DNA: TGCGCCAGCACCCGTGGAGGGAACACTGAAGCTTTCTTT.

The table lists this clone with a few counts. The CDR3 loop is CATHRDFYNEQFF. The CDR3 DNA reads as TGTGCCACCCACCGGGACTTCTACAATGAGCAGTTCTTC. This chain uses TRBV28 with TRBJ2-1; perhaps TRBD2 as D (6 bases). Trimming removed 10 bases from V and 3 bases from J, with 13 bases in between. Per the germline V gene, CDR1 is MDHEN and CDR2 is SYDVKM. This CDR3 region has 13 residues.

The chain uses TRBV29-1 and TRBJ2-7; 9 bases are a match to TRBD2. The trim removed 4 bases at V and 6 bases at J, leaving 7 bases unmatched. Per germline, CDR1 SQVTM and CDR2 ANQGSEA. The length of the CDR3 is 13 residues. The CDR3 DNA follows: TGCAGCGTTGCCCCTAGCGGGATCTCCGAGCAGTACTTC. Translated: CSVAPSGISEQYF.

The chain carries TRBV7-2 and TRBJ2-3, with 7 bases aligning to TRBD1. Germline V gives CDR1 SGHTA, CDR2 FQGNSA. Unmatched junction bases numbered 9, after V lost 5 bases and J lost 4 bases. CDR3 length equals 15 residues. DNA for the CDR3: TGTGCCAGCAGCCCGGGGCGACAGGGCCCAGATACGCAGTATTTT. Translating gives CASSPGRQGPDTQYF.

This clone appeared a few times. The V gene is TRBV10-3, the J gene TRBJ2-7; D is unclear. CDR1 and CDR2 (germline): ENHRY, SYGVKD. The CDR3 spans 13 residues. V lost 2 bases to trimming and J lost 7 bases, with 12 bases between them. The CDR3: CAISESIPGEQYF. CDR3 coding DNA: TGTGCCATCAGTGAGAGTATACCTGGGGAGCAGTACTTC.

The V call is TRBV11-2, the J call TRBJ2-1; 10 bases agree with TRBD2. CDR3 length: 16 amino acids. V was clipped by 4 bases and J by 3 bases; unmatched bases: 6. Per the germline V gene, CDR1 is SGHAT and CDR2 is FQNNGV. The CDR3 region is CASSSASGSFYNEQFF. The CDR3 nucleotides read TGTGCCAGCAGCTCTGCTAGCGGGAGCTTCTACAATGAGCAGTTCTTC.

This clone was detected a few times. The chain has TRBV25-1 and TRBJ2-2, with 8 bases that match TRBD1. Germline CDR1 MGHDK, CDR2 SYGVNS. After removal of 2 bases from V and 3 bases from J, the junction contained 5 bases not matched to a gene. The CDR3 sequence is 16 residues long. The CDR3: CASSEGQGAHTGELFF. Written as DNA, the CDR3 is TGTGCCAGCAGTGAAGGTCAGGGGGCGCACACCGGGGAGCTGTTTTTT.

The V gene is TRBV7-9, the J gene TRBJ2-1; 10 nucleotides agree with TRBD2. Trimming took 5 bases from V and 4 from J; bases not matched to a gene: 5. Germline assignment: CDR1 SEHNR and CDR2 FQNEAQ (reference sequence). The CDR3 runs 15 residues. The CDR3 reads CASSRTSGDYNEQFF. Written as DNA, the CDR3 is TGTGCCAGCAGCCGGACTAGCGGAGATTACAATGAGCAGTTCTTC.

This rearrangement joins TRBV18 to TRBJ2-7, with unresolved D. With 3 bases removed from V and 7 bases from J, the gap between germline ends came to 10 bases. CDR1 is KGHSH, CDR2 LQKENI, per germline. The CDR3 contains 12 residues. The CDR3 here is CASSPGRREQYF. CDR3 nucleotides: TGTGCCAGCTCACCCGGACGGAGAGAGCAGTACTTC.

There are a few counts of this clone. This rearrangement joins TRBV28 to TRBJ1-1; TRBD1 is a possible D gene (6 bases). Germline loops: CDR1 MDHEN, CDR2 SYDVKM. The CDR3 has 14 residues. V lost 2 bases and J 4 bases, leaving 11 bases between the germline ends. The CDR3 loop reads CASSLTGRVTEAFF. The CDR3 DNA reads as TGTGCCAGCAGTTTAACAGGGCGAGTCACTGAAGCTTTCTTT.

A word on this clone: The sample has other DNA sequences that encode this CDR3 too. The chain carries TRBV28 and TRBJ2-1, with TRBD2 identical over 11 bases. The germline V gene encodes CDR1 MDHEN and CDR2 SYDVKM. Germline trimming cut 6 bases from V and 6 bases from J; bases unmatched to any gene: 7. This CDR3 is 15 amino acids long. The CDR3 nucleotides read TGTGCCAGCAGCCCGCTAGCGGGAGGAGGCAATGAGCAGTTCTTC. This codes for CASSPLAGGGNEQFF.